This TCR beta chain was identified in a study of CD8+ T cells in alopecia areata (dated by TCRdb to 2016 to 2019). Describing the broader study: Female C3H/HeJ recipients, about 7-10 weeks old, were grafted with skin from C3H/HeJ donors with spontaneous alopecia (roughly 6-13 months old). In both human patients and the C3H/HeJ mouse model, the study applied high-throughput TCRbeta sequencing to look at T cell clonal expansion in alopecia areata. Human TCRbeta sequencing covered scalp tissue and sorted CD4+ and CD8+ peripheral blood T cells from patchy and totalis/universalis alopecia areata patients and healthy controls. Clonality in the scalp was compared among normal scalp (n=4), patchy alopecia areata scalp (n=8), and alopecia totalis/universalis scalp (n=8). RNA was obtained with the PAXgene miRNA kit for fixed scalp, the miRNeasy kit for PBMCs, and the RNeasy kit for mouse skin. TCRbeta CDR3 regions were amplified by immunoSEQ multiplex PCR with 35 Vbeta forward and 13 Jbeta reverse primers.

Findings and caveats that apply to the study as a whole: Compared with normal scalp, lesional scalp had higher clonality and more expanded CD8+ clones, particularly in alopecia totalis/universalis, a pattern that suggests antigenic drive. Scalp TCR repertoire analysis is complicated because resident alphabeta T cells in normal human skin are also sequenced, whereas mouse skin is dominated by gammadelta T cells. TCR sequences shared between patients were less clear than in mice, possibly partly because of HLA diversity in the patient population.

The receptor library was made with the immunoSEQ multiplex PCR assay. For TCR sequencing, RNA was extracted from every sample and reverse transcribed into cDNA to serve as template. SuperScript III was used to make first-strand cDNA, primed with a 2:1 mix of oligo-dT and random hexamers. A synthetic immune receptor repertoire was used to gauge amplification bias, and whatever bias remained was removed computationally. Libraries were sequenced on Illumina HiSeq using 60 bp reads that covered the CDR3 and were read from J toward V. Per the original workflow: Raw reads were preprocessed to remove errors, and CDR3 was defined according to IMGT conventions as the region from the conserved cysteine to phenylalanine. Clonality was computed as 1 minus the Shannon entropy, with the entropy normalized by log2 of the number of productive unique TCRs. Whether each scalp clone was CD4 or CD8 was inferred by checking scalp TCRbeta sequences against the CD4 and CD8 repertoires from sorted blood. Imported from immuneACCESS, the table was reduced by TCRdb to in-frame sequences with V and J called. These copies leave out some clones; in studies compared against another copy, an unresolved V gene accounts for under half, and the cause of the remainder is not known. Clone size and the V and J calls come from that table; the DNA yielded D and trimming. The sample comprises about 2,100 clones, and every one was counted more than once. Over 8.5% of the sample is held by the ten biggest clonotypes.

The germline V gene sets CDR1 to SGHSN and CDR2 to HYEKVE. The CDR3 has 17 amino acids, counting the end cysteine and phenylalanine. Only the CDR3 bases that were read are kept: 39 of them, in frame from base 1. V is pruned by 2 bases and J by 1 base, leaving 5 bases of the junction without a gene match. Interpreted using the paper, the time point label stands for: mouse skin 3 weeks after grafting. To track clonal expansion, skin biopsies were taken from mouse graft recipients at grafting and at 3 and 6 weeks after grafting. This clone has at least ten counts. Which antigen it targets is not known. This is a murine receptor, so its gene nomenclature and germline sequences are mouse based. The CDR3 end lies 4 residues beyond the end of the read and is filled in from the germline J gene.

The chain is made from TRBV12-1 and TRBJ2-1; TRBD2 matches 12 bases in the middle. The TCR originated in a C3H/HeJ mouse with alopecia areata. For this strain, the MHC haplotype is H2-k. The sample was skin, taken at week 3. The CDR3 DNA, read in part, is TGTGCCAGCTCTCCCCGGGACTGGGGGGTCAACTATGCT. Its protein reads: CASSPRDWGVNYA. The full CDR3 is CASSPRDWGVNYAEQFF.